The rows below give T cell receptor beta chains drawn from one sample of a study of radiation and T cells in renal cell carcinoma. Profiling relied on immunoSEQ multiplex PCR, and the TCRdb table lists in-frame clones only, not all of them. Among around 170,000 clones, about nine tenths were seen once, and the ten largest hold 11%. The material was blood, obtained from a patient whose treatment included radiotherapy and nephrectomy. The receptors here all came from a woman aged 50 to 60 with renal cell carcinoma. Both conserved end residues are part of each CDR3. A D gene is named only where the DNA matches it firmly. A clone size is listed for some rows: how often the clone was seen (once, few, many), or a class if it is expanded.

v_gene	d_gene	j_gene	abundance	CDR3nt	CDR3aa
TRBV30	-	TRBJ1-1	-	TGTGCCTGGAGTCAAAGGGACACTGAAGCTTTCTTT	CAWSQRDTEAFF
TRBV18	TRBD1	TRBJ2-2	-	TGTGCCAGCTCACCACTCCGACAGGGGGGTGACACCGGGGAGCTGTTTTTT	CASSPLRQGGDTGELFF
TRBV7-9	-	TRBJ1-2	once	TGTGCCAGCAGCTCCGACAGGATATATGGCTACACCTTC	CASSSDRIYGYTF
TRBV15	-	TRBJ2-5	-	TGTGCCACCAGCAGAGATTTGCAGTTACAAGAGACCCAGTACTTC	CATSRDLQLQETQYF
TRBV7-9	-	TRBJ2-5	-	TGTGCCAGCAGCTTATCGCCGGCTCAAGAGACCCAGTACTTC	CASSLSPAQETQYF
TRBV6-1	-	TRBJ1-2	-	TGTGCCAGCAGTGCCGCAGGGTTAGCTAACTATGGCTACACCTTC	CASSAAGLANYGYTF
TRBV11-1	-	TRBJ2-2	-	TGTGCCAGCAGCTTCAGGGGATACGGCGGGGAGCTGTTTTTT	CASSFRGYGGELFF
TRBV7-9	-	TRBJ1-3	-	TGTGCCAGCAGCTTAGAGGGGAAGGGTTTCTCCTCTGGAAACACCATATATTTT	CASSLEGKGFSSGNTIYF
TRBV5-1	TRBD1	TRBJ2-7	few	TGCGCCAGCAGCTTGCCAGGGGGCGACGAGCAGTACTTC	CASSLPGGDEQYF
TRBV6-1	TRBD2	TRBJ2-3	-	TGTGCCAGCAGTGAAGCGAGACTAGCGAGCACAGATACGCAGTATTTT	CASSEARLASTDTQYF
TRBV10-2	-	TRBJ2-7	-	TGCGCCAGCAGTGAACGTTTCTACGAGCAGTACTTC	CASSERFYEQYF